Shown below are 20 T cell receptor beta chains from a single sample sequenced in a study of cytomegalovirus exposure and HLA in healthy donors. Repertoires were generated with immunoSEQ multiplex PCR, while TCRdb's copy carries only in-frame clones and drops some. Counted here are 150,000 to 200,000 clones, around nine tenths occurring once; the ten biggest clones make up roughly 1.4%. The sample was PBMCs. The receptors derive from a woman in her 30s in good health and CMV-seronegative.

The chain recombines TRBV4-2 with TRBJ1-1; D is perhaps TRBD1 (6 bases). The CDR3 has 15 amino acids. The V end was cut by 0 bases, the J end by 1 base, with 9 bases between. Germline V gene lookup returns CDR1 LGHNA and CDR2 YNFKEQ. The CDR3 nucleotides are TGTGCCAGCAGCCAAGAACACAGGGAGAACACTGAAGCTTTCTTT. It is translated as CASSQEHRENTEAFF.

This chain connects TRBV6-6 to TRBJ1-3; tentatively, D is TRBD1 (5 bases). Trimming removed 2 bases at V and 4 bases at J, with 15 bases between. CDR3 length: 16 residues. In germline, CDR1 is MNHNY, CDR2 SVGAGI (reference sequence). CDR3 loop: CASSYDVQTEGNTIYF. The CDR3 DNA sequence: TGTGCCAGCAGTTACGATGTCCAGACAGAAGGAAACACCATATATTTT.

Only one count was recorded for this clone. The chain employs TRBV7-2 and TRBJ2-2; TRBD2 matches 9 bases. With V trimmed by 2 bases and J by 2 bases, 3 bases remained unmatched. Looked up from germline, CDR1 is SGHTA and CDR2 is FQGNSA. CDR3 length: 16 residues. CDR3 region: CASSLRRGGNTGELFF. CDR3 bases: TGTGCCAGCAGCTTAAGGCGGGGGGGAAACACCGGGGAGCTGTTTTTT.

The table lists this clone with a count of one. CDR3: CASSTLAGGPWADTQYF. The CDR3 DNA sequence: TGTGCCAGTAGTACCTTAGCGGGGGGGCCATGGGCAGATACGCAGTATTTT. The rearrangement links TRBV19 to TRBJ2-3, with 11 bases lining up with TRBD2. V trimming: 4 bases; J trimming: 4 bases; junction bases outside the gene matches: 10. The CDR3 is made up of 17 amino acids. Germline V CDR1 and CDR2: LNHDA, SQIVND (reference sequence).

The chain joins TRBV30 to TRBJ2-5, with 8 bases lining up with TRBD2. The CDR3 extends over 17 amino acids. The germline gives CDR1 GTSNPN, CDR2 SVGIG (reference sequence). The ends lost 0 bases at V and 3 bases at J; junction bases unmatched: 12. CDR3 DNA: TGTGCCTGGAGTGTACCTAGGACTAGCCCCAATAAAGAGACCCAGTACTTC. Translating it yields CAWSVPRTSPNKETQYF.

CDR3 loop: CASRGTANTGELFF. For the CDR3, the DNA is TGTGCCAGTAGGGGGACAGCGAACACCGGGGAGCTGTTTTTT. The V call is TRBV19, the J call TRBJ2-2; TRBD1 matches 7 bases. Unmatched junction bases numbered 1, after V lost 6 bases and J lost 0 bases. This CDR3 has 14 amino acids. The germline gives CDR1 LNHDA, CDR2 SQIVND (reference sequence).

The CDR3 bases are TGTGCCAGCAGCCGGGGACAGGGGCCCCGGTACTACGAGCAGTACTTC. Translating it yields CASSRGQGPRYYEQYF. This chain connects TRBV5-6 to TRBJ2-7, with 10 bases matching TRBD1. CDR3 length equals 16 residues. Germline V gene sequence: CDR1 SGHDT, CDR2 YYEEEE. The ends lost 4 bases at V and 3 bases at J; junction bases unmatched: 10.

This chain connects TRBV7-9 to TRBJ1-1, with 7 bases fitting TRBD1. V dropped 5 bases and J dropped 0; count of bases not matched to a gene: 3. Germline loops: CDR1 SEHNR, CDR2 FQNEAQ (reference sequence). The CDR3 extends over 14 amino acids. The CDR3 DNA is TGTGCCAGCAGCCAGGACAGGATGAACACTGAAGCTTTCTTT. Translating it yields CASSQDRMNTEAFF.

The chain employs TRBV13 and TRBJ2-7; 10 bases map to TRBD1. CDR1 PRHDT and CDR2 FYEKMQ come from the germline V gene (reference sequence). This CDR3 region has 17 residues. Unmatched junction bases numbered 12, after V lost 5 bases and J lost 2 bases. CDR3 sequence (DNA): TGTGCCAGCAGCGATATTTACGACAGGGGGCGACCCTACGAGCAGTACTTC. Residues: CASSDIYDRGRPYEQYF.

This chain uses TRBV5-1 with TRBJ2-6; maybe TRBD2 (6 bases). Germline V gene lookup returns CDR1 SGHRS and CDR2 YFSETQ. V was trimmed by 4 bases and J by 2 bases, leaving 19 bases between them. The CDR3 has 18 amino acids. The CDR3 is CASSPGTSLGPGANVLTF. CDR3 sequence (DNA): TGCGCCAGCAGCCCAGGGACTTCCCTTGGCCCTGGGGCCAACGTCCTGACTTTC. Looking up the rest from reference TRBV5-1 and TRBJ2-6 gives the full variable domain: KAGVTQTPRYLIKTRGQQVTLSCSPISGHRSVSWYQQTPGQGLQFLFEYFSETQRNKGNFPGRFSGRQFSNSRSEMNVSTLELGDSALYLCASSPGTSLGPGANVLTFGAGSRLTVL.

The chain links TRBV11-2 to TRBJ1-1, with 7 positions matching TRBD1. The CDR3 runs 15 residues. Germline values: CDR1 SGHAT, CDR2 FQNNGV. The V segment lost 5 bases and the J segment 0 bases; nucleotides outside the gene matches: 6. The CDR3 sequence is CASSSRDRLNTEAFF. The CDR3, as DNA: TGTGCCAGCAGCAGCCGGGACAGATTGAACACTGAAGCTTTCTTT.

The chain carries TRBV2 and TRBJ1-2; D is unclear. Between the trimmed V and J ends, which lost 8 bases and 6 bases, there was a span of 13 bases. Germline loops: CDR1 SNHLY, CDR2 FYNNEI. This CDR3 contains 12 residues. CDR3 bases: TGTGCCAGCCCGGCGAGCGGGGATGGCTACACCTTC. Translating gives CASPASGDGYTF.

This clone appeared once. The DNA of the CDR3 is TGTGCCAGCAGCTTAGGGGTTAGCGTTCCAGATACGCAGTATTTT. The encoded protein is CASSLGVSVPDTQYF. The rearrangement joins TRBV7-6 to TRBJ2-3; possible D gene TRBD2, 5 bases. This CDR3 is 15 amino acids long. Trimming shortened V by 1 base and J by 4 bases, and 12 bases separated the two germline ends. The V gene's germline CDR1 is SGHVS and CDR2 FNYEAQ.

The rearrangement uses TRBV7-8 and TRBJ1-5; D unclear. Germline V lookup: CDR1 SGHVS, CDR2 FQNEAQ. This CDR3 contains 16 residues. Trimming removed 6 bases at V and 0 bases at J, with 15 bases between. The CDR3 DNA reads as TGTGCCAGCAGTCAAACTGGACTTCTTAGCAATCAGCCCCAGCATTTT. Translation: CASSQTGLLSNQPQHF.

The chain uses TRBV4-1 and TRBJ1-1, with 7 bases lining up with TRBD1. V gave up 1 base and J gave up 2 bases; unmatched junction bases: 4. This CDR3 comprises 15 residues. Looked up from germline, CDR1 is MGHRA and CDR2 is YSYEKL. For the CDR3, the DNA is TGCGCCAGCAGCCAAGGAGCAGGGGGTAACACTGAAGCTTTCTTT. This codes for CASSQGAGGNTEAFF.

The chain joins TRBV2 to TRBJ2-7; 10 nucleotides match TRBD1. V dropped 6 bases and J dropped 6; count of bases not matched to a gene: 8. This CDR3 has 14 residues. CDR1 is SNHLY and CDR2 is FYNNEI in the germline V gene. The CDR3 DNA reads as TGTGCCAGCAGCCCCGGGACAGGGGAAACCGAGCAGTACTTC. Protein product: CASSPGTGETEQYF.

The V call is TRBV9, the J call TRBJ2-1; TRBD2 matches 9 bases. V lost 0 bases and J lost 4; bases outside the gene matches: 2. This CDR3 spans 15 amino acids. Germline V gene sequence: CDR1 SGDLS, CDR2 YYNGEE. The CDR3 reads CASSVVAGGYNEQFF. The DNA for the CDR3 is TGTGCCAGCAGCGTAGTTGCGGGGGGGTACAATGAGCAGTTCTTC.

This rearrangement joins TRBV5-1 to TRBJ2-3; TRBD1 agrees at 10 bases. Trimming removed 0 bases from V and 4 bases from J; junction bases left unmatched: 5. The germline CDR1 and CDR2 sequences are SGHRS and YFSETQ. This CDR3 is 16 amino acids long. The DNA of the CDR3 is TGCGCCAGCAGCTTGGCCAGGACAGGGGGAGCAGATACGCAGTATTTT. It translates to CASSLARTGGADTQYF.

The V and J genes are TRBV5-4 and TRBJ2-3; 9 bases align to TRBD2. The CDR3 extends over 16 amino acids. CDR1 and CDR2 from the germline V gene are SGHNT and YYREEE (reference sequence). V was clipped by 2 bases and J by 2 bases; unmatched bases: 6. The CDR3 DNA sequence: TGTGCCAGCAGCTTTAAGCGGGGGGATCCCACAGATACGCAGTATTTT. Residues: CASSFKRGDPTDTQYF.

In nucleotides, the CDR3 is TGTGCCAGCAGCTTAGACATTCGGGGGGGCCTCTCCGAGCAGTACTTC. It codes for CASSLDIRGGLSEQYF. The rearrangement uses TRBV7-6 and TRBJ2-7, with 8 nucleotides matching TRBD2. Germline values: CDR1 SGHVS, CDR2 FNYEAQ. V gave up 1 base and J gave up 6 bases; unmatched junction bases: 11. The CDR3 runs to 16 residues. Supplemented by reference TRBV7-6 and TRBJ2-7, the full variable domain reads GAGVSQSPRYKVTKRGQDVALRCDPISGHVSLYWYRQALGQGPEFLTYFNYEAQQDKSGLPNDRFSAERPEGSISTLTIQRTEQRDSAMYRCASSLDIRGGLSEQYFGPGTRLTVT.